One and the same sample provided the 29 T cell receptor beta chains below, sequenced in a study of cytomegalovirus exposure and HLA in healthy donors. The primer mix had 60 Vbeta and 13 Jbeta primers. The table came from immunoSEQ multiplex PCR; TCRdb's copy has only in-frame clones and leaves some out. The table lists 150,000 to 200,000 clones, 70% to 85% of them singletons. The sequenced sample consisted of PBMCs. The source of these receptors is a man between 18 and 29 years old in good health and CMV-seronegative.

In its sample, this clone was seen many times. The genes are TRBV5-1 and TRBJ1-1; possibly TRBD1 for D (6 bases). The CDR3 is made up of 17 amino acids. Germline V gene data show CDR1 as SGHRS and CDR2 as YFSETQ. V was shortened by 3 bases and J by 4 bases, with 22 bases between the two germline ends. This chain's CDR3 is CASSSTPNREVATEAFF. DNA for the CDR3: TGCGCCAGCAGCTCAACACCAAACAGGGAAGTTGCCACTGAAGCTTTCTTT.

This sequence joins TRBV29-1 and TRBJ2-7, with D possibly TRBD2 on 6 matching bases. Per germline, CDR1 SQVTM and CDR2 ANQGSEA. There are 15 residues in the CDR3. The germline V and J ends were trimmed by 5 bases and 5 bases, with 22 bases remaining between them. The CDR3 sequence is CSVSKGPRRENEQYF. The CDR3 bases are TGCAGCGTTTCGAAAGGTCCTCGACGGGAGAACGAGCAGTACTTC.

This CDR3 reads CASSFRPSPGEKLFF. The CDR3 coding sequence is TGTGCCAGCAGCTTTCGGCCGAGCCCAGGGGAAAAACTGTTTTTT. The chain links TRBV11-2 to TRBJ1-4, with TRBD1 as a possible D gene (5 bases). The CDR3 length is 15 residues. The germline V gene has CDR1 SGHAT and CDR2 FQNNGV. V lost 3 bases to trimming and J lost 8 bases, with 16 bases between them.

This chain joins TRBV19 and TRBJ2-1; 9 bases match TRBD1. The V segment lost 4 bases and the J segment 7 bases; nucleotides outside the gene matches: 5. The CDR3 sequence is 14 residues long. Per germline, CDR1 LNHDA and CDR2 SQIVND (reference sequence). The CDR3: CASSSGTGRNEQFF. The DNA of the CDR3 is TGTGCCAGTAGTAGCGGGACAGGGCGAAATGAGCAGTTCTTC.

The chain has TRBV11-3 and TRBJ2-7, with TRBD2 identical over 9 bases. The trim removed 5 bases at V and 2 bases at J, leaving 10 bases unmatched. Germline lookup yields CDR1 SGHNT and CDR2 YENEEA. This CDR3 region has 16 residues. The CDR3 DNA reads TGTGCCAGCAGCCGAGCCGGACTAGCGCGGCCCTACGAGCAGTACTTC. Amino acids: CASSRAGLARPYEQYF.

A few counts support this clone. V gene TRBV10-3 combines with J gene TRBJ2-1; 14 nucleotides align to TRBD2. Trimming at V came to 6 bases and at J to 0 bases, leaving 1 base not matched to a gene. This CDR3 is 16 amino acids long. Germline lookup yields CDR1 ENHRY and CDR2 SYGVKD. The CDR3 DNA reads as TGTGCCATCAGCGGGACTAGCGGGGGCTCCTACAATGAGCAGTTCTTC. Its protein product is CAISGTSGGSYNEQFF.

The chain has TRBV6-1 and TRBJ2-7; 7 bases map to TRBD2. CDR1 MNHNS and CDR2 SASEGT come from the germline V gene. The CDR3 loop spans 16 amino acids. V was clipped by 2 bases and J by 1 base; unmatched bases: 8. The CDR3 sequence is CASSELIRTSSYEQYF. CDR3 in DNA: TGTGCCAGCAGTGAATTAATACGGACTAGTTCCTACGAGCAGTACTTC.

The V gene is TRBV5-6, the J gene TRBJ2-3; 8 nucleotides match TRBD2. Losses at the gene ends were 0 bases for V and 2 bases for J; bases not matched to a gene: 5. Germline values: CDR1 SGHDT, CDR2 YYEEEE. This CDR3 contains 16 residues. The CDR3 sequence: CASSLGLAGNTDTQYF. The DNA for the CDR3 is TGTGCCAGCAGCTTGGGCCTAGCGGGCAACACAGATACGCAGTATTTT.

This clone has a single count. The chain links TRBV5-4 to TRBJ2-7; tentatively, D is TRBD1 (5 bases). The CDR3 loop spans 13 amino acids. Germline loops: CDR1 SGHNT, CDR2 YYREEE (reference sequence). Trimming cost V 3 bases and J 6 bases, with 13 bases left between them. This CDR3 is CASSSEETAEQYF. The CDR3 bases are TGTGCCAGCAGCTCGGAAGAGACAGCCGAGCAGTACTTC.

Here the CDR3 DNA reads TGTGCCAGCAGTCCTTACAGGAGCTCCTACAATGAGCAGTTCTTC. This codes for CASSPYRSSYNEQFF. This sequence joins TRBV6-6 and TRBJ2-1; TRBD1 is a possible D gene (5 bases). The CDR3 length is 15 residues. V lost 5 bases and J lost 0, with 11 bases in between. Germline CDR1 is MNHNY and CDR2 is SVGAGI (reference sequence).

The chain uses TRBV6-5 and TRBJ2-5; D not resolved. The DNA end is a closer match to TRBJ2-7, so the J assignment may be wrong. The germline CDR1 and CDR2 sequences are MNHEY and SVGAGI. The CDR3 is made up of 14 amino acids. Here the CDR3 reads CASSLNSITYEQYF. The CDR3 DNA sequence: TGTGCCAGCAGTTTGAACAGCATCACCTACGAGCAGTACTTC.

The chain employs TRBV5-8 and TRBJ2-5; TRBD1 agrees at 8 bases. Germline V gene sequence: CDR1 SGHTS, CDR2 YDEGEE. CDR3 length equals 15 residues. V was pared by 4 bases and J by 5 bases, with 10 bases of the junction left unmatched. CDR3 coding DNA: TGTGCCAGCAGCATCCCCAGGGGGCGTAGGGAGACCCAGTACTTC. Protein: CASSIPRGRRETQYF.

The rearrangement joins TRBV11-2 to TRBJ2-7, with D perhaps matching TRBD1 (6 bases). Germline CDR1 is SGHAT and CDR2 is FQNNGV. The CDR3 runs to 15 residues. With 5 bases removed from V and 3 bases from J, the gap between germline ends came to 17 bases. CDR3 sequence reads: CASSTSTGIFYEQYF. Here the CDR3 DNA reads TGTGCCAGCAGCACCTCCACAGGGATCTTCTACGAGCAGTACTTC.

The chain joins TRBV6-1 to TRBJ1-5; 7 bases line up with TRBD1. With 4 bases clipped from V and 0 bases from J, the junction kept 15 bases outside the gene matches. Per germline, CDR1 MNHNS and CDR2 SASEGT. The CDR3 length is 19 residues. CDR3 in DNA: TGTGCCAGCAGTGGAAGAGGGGGCTTCGGGGGGGATAGCAATCAGCCCCAGCATTTT. Amino acid sequence: CASSGRGGFGGDSNQPQHF.

The gene calls are TRBV28 and TRBJ2-1, with 9 bases fitting TRBD1. The V gene end was trimmed by 7 bases and the J gene end by 6 bases; junction bases not matched to a gene: 13. CDR3 length equals 16 residues. Germline loops: CDR1 MDHEN, CDR2 SYDVKM. CDR3 in DNA: TGTGCCAGCAACCCAAAGAGGGACAGGGCGTTCAATGAGCAGTTCTTC. This codes for CASNPKRDRAFNEQFF.

In its sample, this clone was seen a few times. This chain joins TRBV5-5 and TRBJ1-5; 7 nucleotides line up with TRBD1. V shed 4 bases and J 2 bases; nucleotides not matched to a gene: 9. Germline CDR1 SGHKS, CDR2 YYEKEE (reference sequence). CDR3 length: 16 residues. The CDR3 sequence: CASSPDRSYGNQPQHF. The CDR3 DNA reads TGTGCCAGCAGCCCGGACAGGTCGTATGGCAATCAGCCCCAGCATTTT.

The chain recombines TRBV18 with TRBJ1-4; no reliable D call. Germline loops: CDR1 KGHSH, CDR2 LQKENI. This CDR3 contains 13 residues. V lost 5 bases and J lost 6, with 10 bases in between. CDR3 loop: CASSSGVDEKLFF. DNA for the CDR3: TGTGCCAGCTCAAGCGGGGTAGATGAAAAACTGTTTTTT.

The V and J genes are TRBV6-1 and TRBJ2-2; the match to TRBD2 covers 7 bases. Losses at the gene ends were 4 bases for V and 6 bases for J; bases not matched to a gene: 5. Germline V gene lookup returns CDR1 MNHNS and CDR2 SASEGT. This CDR3 is built from 14 residues. The CDR3 region is CASSATSVPGELFF. The CDR3 DNA follows: TGTGCCAGCAGTGCAACTAGCGTCCCCGGGGAGCTGTTTTTT.

The chain recombines TRBV28 with TRBJ2-5; 8 nucleotides agree with TRBD2. V gave up 2 bases and J gave up 4 bases; unmatched junction bases: 9. Germline CDR1 is MDHEN and CDR2 is SYDVKM. CDR3 length: 16 amino acids. The CDR3 loop reads CASSLASSGGPETQYF. The CDR3, as DNA: TGTGCCAGCAGTTTAGCGTCCAGCGGGGGCCCAGAGACCCAGTACTTC. The variable domain in full, completed from reference TRBV28 and TRBJ2-5, reads DVKVTQSSRYLVKRTGEKVFLECVQDMDHENMFWYRQDPGLGLRLIYFSYDVKMKEKGDIPEGYSVSREKKERFSLILESASTNQTSMYLCASSLASSGGPETQYFGPGTRLLVL.

The chain joins TRBV2 to TRBJ2-2; unclear D gene. The CDR3 is 11 amino acids. Germline-derived CDR1 and CDR2 are SNHLY and FYNNEI. Trimming removed 6 bases from V and 5 bases from J, with 4 bases in between. The CDR3 DNA follows: TGTGCCAGCAGACTTACCGGGGAGCTGTTTTTT. It codes for CASRLTGELFF. The full variable domain, its missing parts supplied by reference TRBV2 and TRBJ2-2, is EPEVTQTPSHQVTQMGQEVILRCVPISNHLYFYWYRQILGQKVEFLVSFYNNEISEKSEIFDDQFSVERPDGSNFTLKIRSTKLEDSAMYFCASRLTGELFFGEGSRLTVL.

The chain uses TRBV5-1 and TRBJ2-3, with 9 bases lining up with TRBD1. J gave up 6 bases and V 3 bases, and 8 bases lay outside the gene matches. Germline values: CDR1 SGHRS, CDR2 YFSETQ. The CDR3 runs to 15 residues. The CDR3 loop is CASSWTGVGGDTQYF. The CDR3 DNA sequence: TGCGCCAGCAGCTGGACAGGGGTCGGTGGCGATACGCAGTATTTT. The full variable domain, its missing parts supplied by reference TRBV5-1 and TRBJ2-3, is KAGVTQTPRYLIKTRGQQVTLSCSPISGHRSVSWYQQTPGQGLQFLFEYFSETQRNKGNFPGRFSGRQFSNSRSEMNVSTLELGDSALYLCASSWTGVGGDTQYFGPGTRLTVL.

This chain links TRBV2 with TRBJ1-3; D may be TRBD1 (5 bases). Germline values: CDR1 SNHLY, CDR2 FYNNEI. CDR3 size: 12 residues. Trimming pared 7 bases from V and 9 bases from J, leaving 13 bases between. The CDR3 protein is CASIRTGGTIYF. In DNA, the CDR3 is TGTGCCAGCATTCGGACCGGGGGCACCATATATTTT.

J is TRBJ2-3 and V is TRBV5-4, with a tentative D call TRBD2 (5 bases). CDR3 size: 16 residues. Trimming removed 4 bases from V and 1 base from J, with 16 bases in between. The V gene's germline CDR1 is SGHNT and CDR2 YYREEE (reference sequence). CDR3 DNA: TGTGCCAGCAGCGCGGACTTGGGGAGCGGCACAGATACGCAGTATTTT. It translates to CASSADLGSGTDTQYF.

The chain couples TRBV13 to TRBJ1-1; D unresolved. The CDR3 is 14 residues long. CDR1 is PRHDT, CDR2 FYEKMQ, per germline (reference sequence). Trimming stripped 6 bases from V and 6 bases from J, with 17 bases between. CDR3 amino acids: CASRIYGGFPEAFF. The CDR3 DNA is TGTGCCAGCAGGATATATGGAGGATTTCCTGAAGCTTTCTTT. Supplemented by reference TRBV13 and TRBJ1-1, the full variable domain reads AAGVIQSPRHLIKEKRETATLKCYPIPRHDTVYWYQQGPGQDPQFLISFYEKMQSDKGSIPDRFSAQQFSDYHSELNMSSLELGDSALYFCASRIYGGFPEAFFGQGTRLTVV.

The chain links TRBV4-1 to TRBJ2-7; 9 nucleotides match TRBD2. V was pared by 4 bases and J by 6 bases, with 7 bases of the junction left unmatched. Germline V CDR1 and CDR2: MGHRA, YSYEKL. This CDR3 has 14 amino acids. CDR3 protein: CASSLGPLAGEQYF. The CDR3 coding sequence is TGCGCCAGCAGCCTTGGGCCACTAGCGGGCGAGCAGTACTTC.

The V gene is TRBV7-2, the J gene TRBJ2-1; 14 bases fit TRBD2. From germline, CDR1 is SGHTA and CDR2 FQGNSA. The CDR3 is 16 amino acids. V was clipped by 5 bases and J by 7 bases; unmatched bases: 7. CDR3: CASSPGLAGGENEQFF. The CDR3 coding sequence is TGTGCCAGCAGCCCCGGACTAGCGGGGGGAGAGAATGAGCAGTTCTTC.

The V gene is TRBV7-9, the J gene TRBJ2-3; D is possibly TRBD2 (5 bases). CDR1 and CDR2 (germline): SEHNR, FQNEAQ (reference sequence). V was shortened by 1 base and J by 2 bases, with 13 bases between the two germline ends. The CDR3 spans 16 residues. CDR3 protein: CASSLGRERYTDTQYF. The CDR3 DNA is TGTGCCAGCAGCTTAGGTCGAGAGCGGTACACAGATACGCAGTATTTT.

This rearrangement joins TRBV9 to TRBJ2-5; 7 bases are a match to TRBD1. CDR1 is SGDLS, CDR2 YYNGEE, per germline. This CDR3 has 14 amino acids. Trimming at V came to 3 bases and at J to 3 bases, leaving 5 bases not matched to a gene. CDR3 coding DNA: TGTGCCAGCAGCGACGGGACAGCTAAAGAGACCCAGTACTTC. Translated: CASSDGTAKETQYF. Full variable domain (missing parts from reference TRBV9 and TRBJ2-5): DSGVTQTPKHLITATGQRVTLRCSPRSGDLSVYWYQQSLDQGLQFLIQYYNGEERAKGNILERFSAQQFPDLHSELNLSSLELGDSALYFCASSDGTAKETQYFGPGTRLLVL.

The gene calls are TRBV28 and TRBJ1-1; D might be TRBD1 (5 bases). The CDR3 is 13 residues long. CDR1 is MDHEN and CDR2 is SYDVKM in the germline V gene. V lost 7 bases to trimming and J lost 0 bases, with 9 bases between them. The CDR3 spells CASILGVNTEAFF. The CDR3 bases are TGTGCCAGCATCTTAGGGGTGAACACTGAAGCTTTCTTT.